The 32 T cell receptor beta chains presented below share a single source sample, sequenced in a study of T cell clonality in common variable immunodeficiency. Assay: immunoSEQ multiplex PCR; the TCRdb copy retains only in-frame clones and omits some. The sample includes under 65,000 clones, none of them occurring once. The sequencing input was peripheral blood mononuclear cells. These receptors were obtained from a person aged 18 to 70 in good health.

This clone was seen many times. The CDR3 DNA, read in part, is TGTGCCATCAGTCGGTCCCTAGCGGGCACAGATACG. Protein product: CAISRSLAGTDT. The whole CDR3 is CAISRSLAGTDTQYF. This chain uses TRBV10-3 with TRBJ2-3; 7 bases are a match to TRBD2. The CDR3 extends 3 residues past the end of the read, so its final part is completed from the germline J gene. The CDR3 extends over 15 amino acids. The junction had 6 bases not matched to a gene; V was cut back by 5 bases and J by 1 base. In germline, CDR1 is ENHRY, CDR2 SYGVKD.

This clone was recorded at least ten times. Read sequence stops 3 residues before the CDR3 end, and the germline J gene provides the missing end. The chain uses TRBV7-6 and TRBJ2-2; the D is unclear. The V end was cut by 2 bases, the J end by 1 base, with 5 bases between. The length of the CDR3 is 14 residues. CDR1 is SGHVS and CDR2 is FNYEAQ in the germline V gene. CDR3 sequence: CASSLSENTGELFF. CDR3 DNA (partial): TGTGCCAGCAGCTTATCAGAGAACACCGGGGAG.

This clone appeared many times. The CDR3 goes on 3 residues after the read ends, and that part is filled in from the germline J gene. The chain joins TRBV28 to TRBJ1-1; D is undetermined. The germline V gene has CDR1 MDHEN and CDR2 SYDVKM. CDR3 size: 14 residues. This CDR3 reads CASSSERHLSRAFF. The covered CDR3 bases are TGTGCCAGCAGTTCCGAACGACATCTTTCCCGA.

In its sample, this clone was seen many times. The CDR3 goes on 3 residues after the read ends, and that part is filled in from the germline J gene. The rearrangement links TRBV5-1 to TRBJ1-1; TRBD1 agrees at 8 bases. With 3 bases clipped from V and 2 bases from J, the junction kept 6 bases outside the gene matches. The CDR3 contains 15 residues. CDR1 SGHRS and CDR2 YFSETQ come from the germline V gene. The CDR3 region is CASSWWTGTNTEAFF. The CDR3 DNA, read in part, is TGCGCCAGCAGCTGGTGGACAGGGACAAACACTGAA.

This CDR3 is CAWAAGSAYEQYF. The CDR3 bases that were read are TGTGCCTGGGCGGCGGGGTCGGCCTACGAG. V is TRBV30 and J is TRBJ2-7; D may be TRBD2 (6 bases). The read gets to within 3 residues of the CDR3 end, and the germline J gene fills in the rest. Germline V lookup: CDR1 GTSNPN, CDR2 SVGIG (reference sequence). V was pared by 5 bases and J by 2 bases, with 13 bases between. This CDR3 contains 13 residues. The full variable domain, rest sourced from reference TRBV30 and TRBJ2-7, is SQTIHQWPATLVQPVGSPLSLECTVEGTSNPNLYWYRQAAGRGLQLLFYSVGIGQISSEVPQNLSASRPQDRQFILSSKKLLLSDSGFYLCAWAAGSAYEQYFGPGTRLTVT.

This clone was found a few times. The CDR3 is cut off 3 residues early in the read; its end comes from the germline J gene. V usage is TRBV18 and J usage is TRBJ1-2; tentatively, D is TRBD1 (5 bases). Germline V gene sequence: CDR1 KGHSH, CDR2 LQKENI. The CDR3 spans 12 residues. The CDR3 protein is CASSKNQDIYTF. Partial CDR3 DNA: TGTGCCAGCTCAAAAAACCAGGACATC.

This clone was counted many times. Read coverage stops 3 residues before the CDR3 terminus; the germline J gene supplies the remainder. The gene calls are TRBV19 and TRBJ1-3; maybe TRBD1 (6 bases). The CDR3 sequence is 14 residues long. Trimming shortened V by 3 bases and J by 2 bases, and 8 bases separated the two germline ends. From germline, CDR1 is LNHDA and CDR2 SQIVND (reference sequence). The CDR3 reads CASSIWGPGNTIYF. The CDR3 DNA, read in part, is TGTGCCAGTAGTATCTGGGGGCCTGGAAACACC.

The table lists this clone with many counts. The read stops 3 residues short of the end of the CDR3; the missing end is completed from the germline J gene. The chain combines TRBV5-1 with TRBJ2-1, with D perhaps matching TRBD1 (5 bases). The ends were cut back, 7 bases at V and 1 base at J, with 12 bases in the middle. The germline CDR1 and CDR2 sequences are SGHRS and YFSETQ. This CDR3 has 14 amino acids. CDR3 residues: CASQVAGSYNEQFF. Incomplete CDR3 DNA: TGCGCCAGCCAAGTCGCAGGGTCCTACAATGAG.

Turning to this clone: The read finishes 3 residues shy of the CDR3 end, and the germline J gene is used to complete it. The chain has TRBV5-6 and TRBJ2-5, with 8 positions matching TRBD1. The CDR3 extends over 15 amino acids. The trim removed 2 bases at V and 5 bases at J, leaving 8 bases unmatched. CDR1 and CDR2 (germline): SGHDT, YYEEEE. CDR3 sequence reads: CASSFMNRGWETQYF. The CDR3 bases that were read are TGTGCCAGCAGCTTTATGAACAGGGGGTGGGAGACC.

This clone was recorded many times. Read sequence stops 3 residues before the CDR3 end, and the germline J gene provides the missing end. The V gene is TRBV6-1, the J gene TRBJ1-2; 7 nucleotides line up with TRBD1. The CDR3 has 15 residues. V trimming: 2 bases; J trimming: 2 bases; junction bases outside the gene matches: 5. Germline CDR1 and CDR2: MNHNS and SASEGT. The CDR3 sequence: CASSEQSQGNYGYTF. The sequenced part of the CDR3 DNA is TGTGCCAGCAGTGAACAGTCACAGGGGAACTATGGC.

This clone was counted at least ten times. The read gets to within 3 residues of the CDR3 end, and the germline J gene fills in the rest. This chain joins TRBV30 and TRBJ2-1; D is ambiguous. CDR1 is GTSNPN and CDR2 is SVGIG in the germline V gene (reference sequence). V lost 1 base and J lost 0, with 19 bases in between. The CDR3 has 18 amino acids. This CDR3 reads CAWSGRFKAVSSYNEQFF. The CDR3 DNA, read in part, is TGTGCCTGGAGTGGAAGGTTTAAGGCGGTGTCCTCCTACAATGAG. Supplemented by reference TRBV30 and TRBJ2-1, the full variable domain reads SQTIHQWPATLVQPVGSPLSLECTVEGTSNPNLYWYRQAAGRGLQLLFYSVGIGQISSEVPQNLSASRPQDRQFILSSKKLLLSDSGFYLCAWSGRFKAVSSYNEQFFGPGTRLTVL.

In this sample, this clone turned up many times. The read is 3 residues too short to cover the CDR3 end, so that end is filled in from the germline J gene. The gene calls are TRBV7-9 and TRBJ1-6; tentatively, D is TRBD1 (6 bases). Between the trimmed V and J ends, which lost 4 bases and 6 bases, there was a span of 13 bases. The CDR3 is 15 residues long. Per germline, CDR1 SEHNR and CDR2 FQNEAQ (reference sequence). The CDR3 DNA, read in part, is TGTGCCAGCAGCTGGGGGCAGCCGGGTAATTCACCC. It specifies CASSWGQPGNSP. The whole CDR3 is CASSWGQPGNSPLHF.

Many counts were recorded for this clone. From the germline J gene comes the end of the CDR3, since the read stops 3 residues before it. V usage is TRBV9 and J usage is TRBJ1-4; TRBD1 matches 7 bases. Germline CDR1 reads SGDLS; CDR2 reads YYNGEE. The CDR3 has 14 amino acids. J was trimmed by 5 bases and V by 3 bases; bases with no gene match: 4. The CDR3 here is CASSGQGRNEKLFF. Partial CDR3 DNA: TGTGCCAGCAGCGGACAGGGCAGGAATGAAAAA.

Many counts were recorded for this clone. Read sequence stops 3 residues before the CDR3 end, and the germline J gene provides the missing end. The chain combines TRBV27 with TRBJ2-3; a possible D gene is TRBD1 (6 bases). Trimming stripped 4 bases from V and 6 bases from J, with 14 bases between. CDR3 size: 14 residues. Germline CDR1 reads MNHEY; CDR2 reads SMNVEV (reference sequence). CDR3 bases read: TGTGCCAGCAGTTCAGGGGATTCCGTCGATACG. This codes for CASSSGDSVDT. The complete CDR3 reads CASSSGDSVDTQYF.

This clone was counted at least ten times. The CDR3 extends 3 residues past the end of the read, so its final part is completed from the germline J gene. The chain uses TRBV20-1 and TRBJ2-7, with 13 bases that match TRBD2. The J segment lost 4 bases and the V segment lost 6 bases, leaving 12 bases of the junction unmatched. The CDR3 covers 16 residues. CDR1 is DFQATT and CDR2 is SNEGSKA in the germline V gene (reference sequence). Here the CDR3 reads CSASGLAGIGGYEQYF. CDR3 bases read: TGCAGTGCCTCGGGACTAGCGGGAATTGGGGGATACGAG.

This clone was observed at least ten times. The read halts 3 residues ahead of the CDR3 end, with the missing end drawn from the germline J gene. V usage is TRBV5-6 and J usage is TRBJ1-2; D is ambiguous. In germline, CDR1 is SGHDT, CDR2 YYEEEE. The V end lost 3 bases, the J end lost 5 bases, and 17 bases lay between the germline ends. This CDR3 is 15 amino acids long. The sequenced CDR3 bases are TGTGCCAGCAGCTCCCTCAGTTCTCCCATTTATGGC. This encodes CASSSLSSPIYG. The CDR3 in full is CASSSLSSPIYGYTF.

Note on this clone: The germline gene is not matched at one end of the junction; a read error may be the cause. Read data end 3 residues before the CDR3 end; the end is taken from the germline J gene. This chain links TRBV19 with TRBJ1-3; tentatively, D is TRBD1 (5 bases). Germline CDR1 reads LNHDA; CDR2 reads SQIVND (reference sequence). This CDR3 comprises 13 residues. The sequenced part of the CDR3 DNA is TGTGCCAGTACCCCGCAGCAGGGAAACACG. Its translation: CASTPQQGNT. The full CDR3 sequence reads CASTPQQGNTIYF.

This clone showed up many times. The CDR3 end falls 3 residues outside the read, so it is completed with the germline J gene. The V gene is TRBV19, the J gene TRBJ2-5; no clear D. CDR3 length equals 14 residues. Trimming pared 3 bases from V and 5 bases from J, leaving 13 bases between. Germline CDR1 and CDR2: LNHDA and SQIVND (reference sequence). The sequenced CDR3 bases are TGTGCCAGTAGTATGAACCGCGGTGGGGAGACC. As protein: CASSMNRGGET. The entire CDR3 is CASSMNRGGETQYF.

This clone was seen many times. The CDR3 end falls 3 residues outside the read, so it is completed with the germline J gene. The rearrangement joins TRBV20-1 to TRBJ2-2; 10 bases map to TRBD2. Trimming took 6 bases from V and 6 from J; bases not matched to a gene: 10. This CDR3 is 15 amino acids long. Germline lookup yields CDR1 DFQATT and CDR2 SNEGSKA (reference sequence). CDR3: CSAHQRGGPAGELFF. CDR3 DNA (partial): TGCAGTGCCCACCAGCGGGGGGGCCCCGCCGGGGAG.

In this sample, this clone turned up many times. The read ends 3 residues before the CDR3 terminus; that terminus is restored from the germline J gene. The chain couples TRBV18 to TRBJ2-7; D gene ambiguous. The CDR3 spans 14 residues. Germline V gene data show CDR1 as KGHSH and CDR2 as LQKENI. V was pared by 3 bases and J by 2 bases, with 11 bases between. The CDR3 sequence is CASSPRSTTYEQYF. The sequenced part of the CDR3 DNA is TGTGCCAGCTCACCTCGGTCCACCACCTACGAG. The full variable domain, with the rest looked up from reference TRBV18 and TRBJ2-7, is NAGVMQNPRHLVRRRGQEARLRCSPMKGHSHVYWYRQLPEEGLKFMVYLQKENIIDESGMPKERFSAEFPKEGPSILRIQQVVRGDSAAYFCASSPRSTTYEQYFGPGTRLTVT.

This clone occurred many times. The read ends 3 residues early relative to the CDR3; the germline J gene fills the gap. The chain is built from TRBV20-1 and TRBJ2-3; 10 bases are shared with TRBD2. The CDR3 spans 14 residues. Germline-derived CDR1 and CDR2 are DFQATT and SNEGSKA (reference sequence). The V gene end was trimmed by 0 bases and the J gene end by 6 bases; junction bases not matched to a gene: 3. CDR3 region: CSARELAGFDTQYF. The sequenced part of the CDR3 DNA is TGCAGTGCTAGAGAACTAGCGGGATTTGATACG.

At least ten counts were recorded for this clone. The CDR3 end is not reached by the read, which stops 3 residues before it; the germline J gene fills it in. V usage is TRBV2 and J usage is TRBJ1-5, with 7 bases aligning to TRBD1. V lost 2 bases and J lost 0; bases outside the gene matches: 4. CDR3 size: 16 residues. Germline V gene data show CDR1 as SNHLY and CDR2 as FYNNEI. The part of the CDR3 DNA that was read is TGTGCCAGCAGTGAACGGGGGACAGTTAGCAATCAGCCC. Amino acid sequence: CASSERGTVSNQP. The whole CDR3 region reads CASSERGTVSNQPQHF.

This clone was seen ten or more times. A read error may account for a junction end that differs from germline. The read comes to an end 3 residues before the CDR3 does, leaving the germline J gene to fill in the end. The chain joins TRBV4-2 to TRBJ1-2; weak D call: TRBD1 (5 bases). The CDR3 spans 15 residues. Per germline, CDR1 LGHNA and CDR2 YNFKEQ. CDR3 DNA, as far as it was read: TGCGCCAGCAGCCAAGAACGGGGACTGGGGGAAGGC. This codes for CASSQERGLGEG. The entire CDR3 protein is CASSQERGLGEGYTF.

This clone showed up many times. With the read ending 3 residues before the CDR3 end, the germline J gene is used to fill in that end. The V and J genes are TRBV18 and TRBJ1-5, with D maybe TRBD1 (5 bases). The CDR3 runs 17 residues. Germline V gene data show CDR1 as KGHSH and CDR2 as LQKENI. Trimming left V 3 bases short and J 7 bases short, with 22 bases between. CDR3 bases read: TGTGCCAGCTCACCCGCTCGGGGGGATCGGTCAGGCCAGCCC. This translates into CASSPARGDRSGQP. The whole CDR3 sequence is CASSPARGDRSGQPQHF.

This clone has at least ten counts. The read gets to within 3 residues of the CDR3 end, and the germline J gene fills in the rest. V gene TRBV13 combines with J gene TRBJ1-4, with 7 bases identical to TRBD1. The germline V gene encodes CDR1 PRHDT and CDR2 FYEKMQ (reference sequence). J gave up 0 bases and V 5 bases, and 6 bases lay outside the gene matches. This CDR3 spans 16 amino acids. CDR3 in amino acids: CASSTRQGATNEKLFF. The sequenced CDR3 bases are TGTGCCAGCAGCACCCGACAGGGAGCAACTAATGAAAAA.

This clone was seen ten or more times. The missing CDR3 end, 3 residues past where the read stops, is filled in from the germline J gene. This chain uses TRBV20-1 with TRBJ1-6; 9 positions match TRBD1. This CDR3 spans 15 amino acids. J was trimmed by 7 bases and V by 6 bases; bases with no gene match: 10. From germline, CDR1 is DFQATT and CDR2 SNEGSKA (reference sequence). The sequenced part of the CDR3 DNA is TGCAGTGCGACGACGACAGGGGGTGAAAATTCACCC. Protein product: CSATTTGGENSP. The whole CDR3 protein reads CSATTTGGENSPLHF.

This clone was counted many times. The read comes to an end 3 residues before the CDR3 does, leaving the germline J gene to fill in the end. The genes are TRBV5-4 and TRBJ2-1, with a tentative D call TRBD2 (6 bases). The CDR3 is 14 residues long. Germline CDR1 reads SGHNT; CDR2 reads YYREEE (reference sequence). V was cut by 4 bases and J by 8 bases, with 16 bases left in between. The CDR3: CASSQAGYRYEQFF. The CDR3 DNA, read in part, is TGTGCCAGCAGCCAAGCGGGCTACCGTTATGAG.

This clone was picked up many times. The read comes to an end 3 residues before the CDR3 does, leaving the germline J gene to fill in the end. The V gene is TRBV20-1, the J gene TRBJ1-6, with no clear D. V was shortened by 3 bases and J by 9 bases, with 15 bases between the two germline ends. CDR1 and CDR2 (germline): DFQATT, SNEGSKA (reference sequence). CDR3 length: 14 amino acids. CDR3 sequence reads: CSARGGPLGSPLHF. The DNA read from the CDR3 is TGCAGTGCTAGGGGCGGGCCGCTAGGTTCACCC.

CDR3 protein: CASSPTGGEQYF. The sequenced part of the CDR3 DNA is TGTGCCAGCTCACCAACCGGCGGCGAG. The genes are TRBV18 and TRBJ2-7; no clear D. The read halts 3 residues ahead of the CDR3 end, with the missing end drawn from the germline J gene. Germline loops: CDR1 KGHSH, CDR2 LQKENI. The CDR3 totals 12 residues. V gave up 2 bases and J gave up 6 bases, with 8 bases separating them.

This clone was detected ten times or more. The observed sequence ends 3 residues before the CDR3 terminus, with the missing tail filled in from the germline J gene. The V and J genes are TRBV30 and TRBJ1-4; a weak D match, TRBD1 (5 bases). This CDR3 region has 12 residues. From germline, CDR1 is GTSNPN and CDR2 SVGIG (reference sequence). CDR3 sequence: CAWSVGPGKLFF. The part of the CDR3 DNA that was read is TGTGCCTGGAGTGTGGGGCCTGGCAAA.

This clone has a count of ten or more. Read coverage stops 3 residues before the CDR3 terminus; the germline J gene supplies the remainder. The V call is TRBV5-6, the J call TRBJ1-2, with D perhaps matching TRBD1 (5 bases). Germline V gives CDR1 SGHDT, CDR2 YYEEEE. V gave up 5 bases and J gave up 2 bases, with 16 bases separating them. The CDR3 totals 15 residues. The chain's CDR3 is CASRMEGRGNYGYTF. CDR3 DNA (partial): TGTGCCAGCAGGATGGAGGGGCGGGGGAACTATGGC.

This clone was detected ten times or more. The read halts 3 residues ahead of the CDR3 end, with the missing end drawn from the germline J gene. The genes are TRBV5-6 and TRBJ2-7; maybe TRBD2 (5 bases). CDR3 length: 13 amino acids. Trimming stripped 4 bases from V and 6 bases from J, with 14 bases between. Germline V gene sequence: CDR1 SGHDT, CDR2 YYEEEE. CDR3 DNA, as far as it was read: TGTGCCAGCAGCCGCGGGCGGGTCTCCGAG. It yields the protein CASSRGRVSE. The whole CDR3 reads CASSRGRVSEQYF.